This TCR beta chain was sequenced for a study of shared clonotypes between healthy human individuals. TCRdb's table, derived via immunoSEQ multiplex PCR, lists solely in-frame clones and lacks some. The data contain around 1,100,000 clones, about 80% of them singletons. Turning to this clone: Its antigen is unidentified.

Study findings and constraints: It was the non-shared clonotypes that had lower generation probabilities than clonotypes shared by all four donors.

CDR1 is MNHEY and CDR2 is SMNVEV in the germline V gene (reference sequence). V lost 3 bases, J lost 5 bases, and 5 bases stayed unmatched. The CDR3 has 15 amino acids. The material sequenced was memory CD4+ T cells from PBMCs. Subset of the sample: CD45RA-negative fraction. The TCR was taken from a man aged 18 to 30 in good health. Some clones in this sample may be carry-over from other donors' samples. The chain employs TRBV27 and TRBJ1-4; the match to TRBD1 covers 8 bases. CDR3 DNA: TGTGCCAGCAGTTTCCAGGACAGGGAGAATGAAAAACTGTTTTTT. Its protein product is CASSFQDRENEKLFF.